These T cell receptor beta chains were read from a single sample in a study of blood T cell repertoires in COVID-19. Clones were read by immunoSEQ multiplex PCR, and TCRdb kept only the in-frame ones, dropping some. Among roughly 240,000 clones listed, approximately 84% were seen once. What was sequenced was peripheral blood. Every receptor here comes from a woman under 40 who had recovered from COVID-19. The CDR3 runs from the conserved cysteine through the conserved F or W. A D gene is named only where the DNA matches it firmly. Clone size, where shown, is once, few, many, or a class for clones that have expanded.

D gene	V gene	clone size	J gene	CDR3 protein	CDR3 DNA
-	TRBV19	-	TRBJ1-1	CASSTTGRTEAFF	TGTGCCAGTAGTACCACAGGACGCACTGAAGCTTTCTTT
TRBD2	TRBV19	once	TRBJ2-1	CASSITGTSSNEQFF	TGTGCCAGTAGTATCACCGGGACTAGCTCTAATGAGCAGTTCTTC
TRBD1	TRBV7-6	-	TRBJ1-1	CASSYDRDTEAFF	TGTGCCAGCAGCTACGACAGGGACACTGAAGCTTTCTTT
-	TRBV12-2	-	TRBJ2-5	CASRITSLRKTQYF	TGTGCAAGTCGCATTACTAGCTTACGGAAGACCCAGTACTTC
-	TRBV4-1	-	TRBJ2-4	CASSLRTAPLAKNIQYF	TGCGCCAGCAGCCTCCGGACAGCGCCCTTAGCCAAAAACATTCAGTACTTC
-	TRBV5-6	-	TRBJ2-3	CASSSRFLSTDTQYF	TGTGCCAGCAGCTCCCGTTTCCTAAGCACAGATACGCAGTATTTT
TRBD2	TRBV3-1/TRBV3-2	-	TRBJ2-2	CASNLAEGLGTGELFF	TGTGCCAGCAACCTAGCGGAGGGATTGGGGACCGGGGAGCTGTTTTTT
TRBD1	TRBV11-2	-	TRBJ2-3	CASSLRRTGGITDTQYF	TGTGCCAGCAGCTTAAGGCGGACAGGGGGTATCACAGATACGCAGTATTTT
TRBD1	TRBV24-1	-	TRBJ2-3	CATSDSSGQPDTQYF	TGTGCCACCAGTGATTCTTCGGGACAGCCAGATACGCAGTATTTT
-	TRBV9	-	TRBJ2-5	CASSPLGGLGETQYF	TGTGCCAGCAGCCCCCTCGGAGGTCTTGGGGAGACCCAGTACTTC
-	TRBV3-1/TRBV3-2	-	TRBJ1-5	CASSQDYNQPQHF	TGTGCCAGCAGCCAAGATTATAATCAGCCCCAGCATTTT
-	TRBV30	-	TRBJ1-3	CAWSVGRNGNTIYF	TGTGCCTGGAGTGTAGGGAGAAATGGAAACACCATATATTTT
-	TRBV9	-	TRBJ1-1	CASSGGETEAFF	TGTGCCAGCAGCGGGGGGGAAACTGAAGCTTTCTTT
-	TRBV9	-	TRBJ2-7	CASSRSGQGTYEQYF	TGTGCCAGCAGCCGTTCAGGGCAGGGGACCTACGAGCAGTACTTC
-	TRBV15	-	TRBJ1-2	CATSSPLAGPGYGYTF	TGTGCCACCAGCAGTCCTCTGGCGGGGCCGGGGTATGGCTACACCTTC
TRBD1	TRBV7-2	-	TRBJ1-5	CASSSDRGLNQPQHF	TGTGCCAGCAGCTCGGACAGGGGCCTTAATCAGCCCCAGCATTTT
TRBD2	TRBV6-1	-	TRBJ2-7	CASSEILAGAMPAHEQYF	TGTGCCAGCAGTGAAATCCTAGCGGGGGCCATGCCCGCCCACGAGCAGTACTTC
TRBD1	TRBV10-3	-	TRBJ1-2	CAIRDGTGRREGYTF	TGTGCCATCAGAGATGGGACAGGCAGGAGAGAGGGCTACACCTTC
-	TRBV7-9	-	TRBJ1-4	CASSPNRELANEKLFF	TGTGCCAGCAGCCCAAATCGGGAGTTGGCTAATGAAAAACTGTTTTTT
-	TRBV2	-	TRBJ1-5	CASRLGGLGQPQHF	TGTGCCAGCCGTTTGGGGGGTCTGGGTCAGCCCCAGCATTTT
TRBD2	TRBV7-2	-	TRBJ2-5	CASSSPVVAGGPRRETQYF	TGTGCCAGCAGCTCCCCGGTCGTCGCGGGGGGGCCGCGGAGAGAGACCCAGTACTTC
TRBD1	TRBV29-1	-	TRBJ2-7	CSVGGTGSYEQYF	TGCAGCGTGGGTGGGACAGGTTCCTACGAGCAGTACTTC
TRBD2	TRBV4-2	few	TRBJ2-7	CASSLGLAGESYEQYF	TGTGCCAGCAGCCTCGGTCTAGCGGGGGAGAGCTACGAGCAGTACTTC